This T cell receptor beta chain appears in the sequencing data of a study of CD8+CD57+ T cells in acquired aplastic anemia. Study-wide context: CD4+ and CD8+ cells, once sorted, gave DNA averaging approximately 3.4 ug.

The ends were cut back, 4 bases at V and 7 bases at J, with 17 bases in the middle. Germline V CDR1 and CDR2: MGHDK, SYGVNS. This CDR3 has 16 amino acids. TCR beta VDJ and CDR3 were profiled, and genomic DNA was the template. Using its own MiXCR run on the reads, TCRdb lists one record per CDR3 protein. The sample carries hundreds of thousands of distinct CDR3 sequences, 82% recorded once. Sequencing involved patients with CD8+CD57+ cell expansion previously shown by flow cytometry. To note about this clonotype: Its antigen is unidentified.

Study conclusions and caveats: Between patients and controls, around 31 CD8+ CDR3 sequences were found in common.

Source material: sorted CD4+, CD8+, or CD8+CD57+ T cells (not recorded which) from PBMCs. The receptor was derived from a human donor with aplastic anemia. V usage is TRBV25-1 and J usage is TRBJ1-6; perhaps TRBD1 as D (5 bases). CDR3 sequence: CASSGGTGTLNSPLHF. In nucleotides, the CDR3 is TGTGCCAGCAGTGGTGGGACCGGTACTTTGAATTCACCCCTCCACTTT.